The present T cell receptor (beta chain) was sequenced within a study of tumor-infiltrating lymphocytes in primary liver carcinoma. The overall study: Tumor staging was T1-T3 N0M0; sizes spanned roughly 4.2 to 10 cm across.

The CDR3 runs to 15 residues. With V trimmed by 8 bases and J by 9 bases, 17 bases remained unmatched. The germline V gene encodes CDR1 SQVTM and CDR2 ANQGSEA. Blood RNA was derived from unsorted whole blood, and germline DNA was extracted too. Total RNA (approximately 500 ng) served as template for TCR beta cDNA synthesis primed by a constant-region primer. Libraries covering TCR beta were generated through three nested multiplex PCR rounds (using a slightly modified ARM-PCR). Use of TRBV1-TRBV30 forward primers with a C-beta reverse primer characterized the first two PCR rounds, which lasted roughly 9 cycles each. A single record per CDR3 protein comes from TCRdb applying MiXCR to the multiplex PCR reads. The sample holds some 190,000 distinct CDR3 sequences; about 60% are singletons and the top ten take 65% to 80%.

The chain combines TRBV29-1 with TRBJ2-1; TRBD2 agrees at 9 bases. Sample: peripheral blood. The sequence came from a man in his forties or fifties with primary liver carcinoma and hepatitis B virus infection. DNA of the CDR3: TGCAGCATTACCCAGGGCGGGGGGGGGAACAGTGAGCAGTTCTTC. As protein: CSITQGGGGNSEQFF.